The present T cell receptor beta chain was sequenced within a study of CXCR3-negative and CXCR3-positive naive CD8 T cells. Study context: Libraries each contributed about 1.5 +/- 0.3 million TRB reads, for roughly 130 million in total. Whole-study findings and limits: Researchers report that CXCR3-positive naive cells carry more hydrophobic TRB CDR3s than CXCR3-negative naive cells.

UMI-labeled 5' RACE yielded the TRB cDNA libraries. TCRdb reanalyzed the 5' RACE reads, giving one entry per CDR3 protein sequence and no DNA. The sample table includes approximately 120,000 distinct CDR3 sequences. CD45RO-CCR7+CD27+CD95- characterized naive CD8+ T cells. This CDR3 comprises 13 residues. The germline CDR1 and CDR2 sequences are LNHNV and YYDKDF (reference sequence). Concerning this clonotype: What it binds is unknown.

This chain joins TRBV15 and TRBJ1-2; the D call of TRBD1 rests on TCRdb alone, since no DNA is present to check it. Specimen: naive CXCR3+ CD8+ T cells from blood. Subset meaning: CD45RO-CCR7+CD27+CD95- naive CD8+ T cells expressing CXCR3 (TNR3+). The receptor comes from a human donor in good health. Some clones in this sample may be carry-over from other donors' samples. Here the CDR3 reads CATSDVQVDGYTF.